The 14 T cell receptor beta chains given below trace back to one sample, sequenced in a study of technical replicates of blood from four donors (dated by TCRdb to about 2017). The library was built by means of the immunoSEQ multiplex PCR assay. TCRdb obtained this table from immuneACCESS and retained in-frame rearrangements with V and J assigned. These tables miss some clones; where compared with another copy, unresolved V genes account for less than half of the shortfall, and the remainder is unexplained. Within this sample are around 85,000 clones, with 90% to 95% of them counted one time only. The ten top clones hold approximately 0.24% of the sample. Specimen: T cells isolated from PBMCs. The receptors come from a human donor in good health.

The chain is built from TRBV28 and TRBJ1-2; unclear D gene. The length of the CDR3 is 13 residues. Trimming shortened V by 7 bases and J by 4 bases, and 13 bases separated the two germline ends. CDR1 and CDR2 from the germline V gene are MDHEN and SYDVKM. The CDR3 DNA reads as TGTGCCAGCAAGAACCCCCAGATCTATGGCTACACCTTC. Its translation: CASKNPQIYGYTF.

V gene TRBV27 combines with J gene TRBJ1-3; 9 bases fit TRBD1. The CDR3 is 16 amino acids. J lost 4 bases, V lost 4 bases, and 8 bases had no gene match. Germline CDR1 reads MNHEY; CDR2 reads SMNVEV (reference sequence). The CDR3 DNA is TGTGCCAGCAGTTCGGACAGGGGAACGAACGGAAACACCATATATTTT. It translates to CASSSDRGTNGNTIYF.

This clone was seen only once. The genes are TRBV5-1 and TRBJ2-5; 10 bases are a match to TRBD1. Germline CDR1 and CDR2: SGHRS and YFSETQ. The J segment lost 4 bases and the V segment lost 0 bases, leaving 9 bases of the junction unmatched. The CDR3 runs to 17 residues. This CDR3 is CASSLGMDRGGRETQYF. The CDR3, as DNA: TGCGCCAGCAGCTTGGGGATGGACAGGGGGGGACGAGAGACCCAGTACTTC.

This sequence joins TRBV5-4 and TRBJ2-2; perhaps TRBD2 as D (6 bases). Germline assignment: CDR1 SGHNT and CDR2 YYREEE (reference sequence). This CDR3 has 16 residues. V lost 4 bases to trimming and J lost 5 bases, with 18 bases between them. The CDR3: CASSPREQGVTGELFF. DNA for the CDR3: TGTGCCAGCAGCCCCCGGGAGCAGGGAGTAACCGGGGAGCTGTTTTTT.

For the CDR3, the DNA is TGTGCCAGCAGTGAAGCCCACTTCTATGGCTACACCTTC. Encoded protein: CASSEAHFYGYTF. The chain has TRBV6-1 and TRBJ1-2; D call uncertain. This CDR3 is 13 amino acids long. V lost 0 bases, J lost 4 bases, and 6 bases lay in between. CDR1 is MNHNS and CDR2 is SASEGT in the germline V gene.

The V gene is TRBV28, the J gene TRBJ1-5; 8 bases line up with TRBD1. The CDR3 is 16 residues long. V lost 4 bases to trimming and J lost 0 bases; unmatched junction nucleotides: 5. The germline gives CDR1 MDHEN, CDR2 SYDVKM. In DNA form, the CDR3 reads TGTGCCAGCAGTTCCAGGGGGCACTATAGCAATCAGCCCCAGCATTTT. Protein product: CASSSRGHYSNQPQHF.

The chain employs TRBV29-1 and TRBJ2-3; 8 nucleotides agree with TRBD1. This CDR3 is 13 amino acids long. From germline, CDR1 is SQVTM and CDR2 ANQGSEA. Trimming removed 7 bases from V and 8 bases from J; junction bases left unmatched: 11. For the CDR3, the DNA is TGCAGCGCCAGGGGACAGGCCCGGGGTACGCAGTATTTT. Its translation: CSARGQARGTQYF.

This clone came up once. This sequence joins TRBV7-9 and TRBJ2-3, with a weak D call TRBD1 (5 bases). The CDR3 totals 15 residues. Germline V lookup: CDR1 SEHNR, CDR2 FQNEAQ (reference sequence). The V and J ends lost 2 bases and 0 bases respectively, with 9 bases between them. In DNA, the CDR3 is TGTGCCAGCAGCTTATTCACAGGTAGCACAGATACGCAGTATTTT. This encodes CASSLFTGSTDTQYF.

The sample holds a few counts of this clone. The rearrangement joins TRBV27 to TRBJ2-3; TRBD2 agrees at 9 bases. Germline trimming cut 5 bases from V and 4 bases from J; bases unmatched to any gene: 4. The CDR3 contains 14 residues. CDR1 and CDR2 from the germline V gene are MNHEY and SMNVEV (reference sequence). Written as DNA, the CDR3 is TGTGCCAGCAGTAGGGTAGCGGGGGCAGATACGCAGTATTTT. Its translation: CASSRVAGADTQYF.

This chain joins TRBV30 and TRBJ1-5, with 11 positions matching TRBD1. The germline V gene has CDR1 GTSNPN and CDR2 SVGIG (reference sequence). J gave up 4 bases and V 6 bases, and 2 bases lay outside the gene matches. This CDR3 is 13 amino acids long. The CDR3 DNA sequence: TGTGCCTGTGGACAGGGGGCTAATCAGCCCCAGCATTTT. This codes for CACGQGANQPQHF. Full variable domain (outside the CDR3, taken from reference TRBV30 and TRBJ1-5): SQTIHQWPATLVQPVGSPLSLECTVEGTSNPNLYWYRQAAGRGLQLLFYSVGIGQISSEVPQNLSASRPQDRQFILSSKKLLLSDSGFYLCACGQGANQPQHFGDGTRLSIL.

This chain uses TRBV29-1 with TRBJ2-7; 9 bases align to TRBD2. This CDR3 is built from 15 residues. J was trimmed by 2 bases and V by 6 bases; bases with no gene match: 11. Per the germline V gene, CDR1 is SQVTM and CDR2 is ANQGSEA. CDR3 in amino acids: CSVITLAGAAYEQYF. In nucleotides, the CDR3 is TGCAGCGTCATCACCTTAGCGGGAGCAGCCTACGAGCAGTACTTC.

This chain links TRBV29-1 with TRBJ1-2; D is unclear. V gave up 5 bases and J gave up 4 bases, with 20 bases separating them. Germline V lookup: CDR1 SQVTM, CDR2 ANQGSEA. This CDR3 has 15 residues. The CDR3 reads CSVQVPGPLVYGYTF. DNA for the CDR3: TGCAGCGTTCAAGTCCCAGGCCCTCTTGTCTATGGCTACACCTTC.

This rearrangement joins TRBV27 to TRBJ1-3; 8 bases are a match to TRBD1. Trimming cost V 5 bases and J 4 bases; bases outside gene matches: 13. The CDR3 runs 17 residues. Germline CDR1 MNHEY, CDR2 SMNVEV (reference sequence). This chain's CDR3 is CASSRFGRTGRGNTIYF. The CDR3, as DNA: TGTGCCAGCAGTCGATTTGGGAGGACAGGGAGGGGAAACACCATATATTTT.

J is TRBJ1-1 and V is TRBV6-4, with 11 bases matching TRBD1. CDR1 and CDR2 (germline): MRHNA, SNTAGT. The V gene end was trimmed by 7 bases and the J gene end by 10 bases; junction bases not matched to a gene: 5. The CDR3 loop spans 12 amino acids. The CDR3 DNA reads as TGTGCCAGCACCAAAGGACAGGGGGCAGCTTTCTTT. Translation gives CASTKGQGAAFF.